The T cell receptor (beta chain) described here comes from a study of blood T cell repertoires in COVID-19. The germline V gene has CDR1 MNHEY and CDR2 SMNVEV (reference sequence). V lost 6 bases and J 4 bases, leaving 18 bases between the germline ends. The CDR3 runs 15 residues. TCRdb's table, derived via immunoSEQ multiplex PCR, lists solely in-frame clones and lacks some. The table has 150,000 to 200,000 clones, 80% seen once. This receptor was obtained from a man aged 40-55 years who had recovered from COVID-19. Input material: PBMCs or T cells enriched from blood (not recorded which). The chain is built from TRBV27 and TRBJ1-2; TRBD1 might be the D (5 bases). DNA for the CDR3: TGTGCCAGCAGGCAGAAGGAGGGGCCAGGCTATGGCTACACCTTC. Protein product: CASRQKEGPGYGYTF.